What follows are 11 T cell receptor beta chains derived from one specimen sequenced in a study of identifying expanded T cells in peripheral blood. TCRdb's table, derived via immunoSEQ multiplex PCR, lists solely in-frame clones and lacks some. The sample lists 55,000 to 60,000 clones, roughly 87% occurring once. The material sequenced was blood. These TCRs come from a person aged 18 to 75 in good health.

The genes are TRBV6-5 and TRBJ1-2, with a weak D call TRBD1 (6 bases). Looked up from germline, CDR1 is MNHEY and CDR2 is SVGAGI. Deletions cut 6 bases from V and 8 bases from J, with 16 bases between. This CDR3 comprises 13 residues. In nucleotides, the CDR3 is TGTGCCAGCAGCCCCCAAGGACAGTTGGGCTACACCTTC. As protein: CASSPQGQLGYTF.

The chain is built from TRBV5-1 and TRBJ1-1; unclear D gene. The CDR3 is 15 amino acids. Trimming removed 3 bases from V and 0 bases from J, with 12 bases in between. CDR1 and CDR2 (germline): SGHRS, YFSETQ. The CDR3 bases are TGCGCCAGCAGCTATACGCCGGGTCTGAACACTGAAGCTTTCTTT. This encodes CASSYTPGLNTEAFF.

The CDR3 coding sequence is TGTGCCAGCAGTGCAGGTGTCATAGAGCAGTACTTC. Amino acids: CASSAGVIEQYF. The chain employs TRBV2 and TRBJ2-7; D is unclear. V was shortened by 4 bases and J by 7 bases, with 11 bases between the two germline ends. Germline V gene lookup returns CDR1 SNHLY and CDR2 FYNNEI. The CDR3 runs 12 residues. The whole variable domain, filled in from reference TRBV2 and TRBJ2-7, reads EPEVTQTPSHQVTQMGQEVILRCVPISNHLYFYWYRQILGQKVEFLVSFYNNEISEKSEIFDDQFSVERPDGSNFTLKIRSTKLEDSAMYFCASSAGVIEQYFGPGTRLTVT.

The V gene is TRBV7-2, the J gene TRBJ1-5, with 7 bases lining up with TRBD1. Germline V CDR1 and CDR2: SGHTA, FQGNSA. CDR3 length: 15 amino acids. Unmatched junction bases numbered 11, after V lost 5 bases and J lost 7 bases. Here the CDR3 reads CASSVRQGQGQPQHF. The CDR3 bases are TGTGCCAGCAGCGTCCGACAGGGACAAGGGCAGCCCCAGCATTTT.

The CDR3 region is CASSRDYQGTQYF. Written as DNA, the CDR3 is TGTGCCAGCAGCCGGGACTACCAGGGAACCCAGTACTTC. The chain combines TRBV14 with TRBJ2-5; 7 bases are a match to TRBD2. The CDR3 sequence is 13 residues long. Germline V gene lookup returns CDR1 SGHDN and CDR2 FVKESK. J gave up 8 bases and V 4 bases, and 7 bases lay outside the gene matches. The complete variable domain, with remaining parts taken from reference TRBV14 and TRBJ2-5, reads EAGVTQFPSHSVIEKGQTVTLRCDPISGHDNLYWYRRVMGKEIKFLLHFVKESKQDESGMPNNRFLAERTGGTYSTLKVQPAELEDSGVYFCASSRDYQGTQYFGPGTRLLVL.

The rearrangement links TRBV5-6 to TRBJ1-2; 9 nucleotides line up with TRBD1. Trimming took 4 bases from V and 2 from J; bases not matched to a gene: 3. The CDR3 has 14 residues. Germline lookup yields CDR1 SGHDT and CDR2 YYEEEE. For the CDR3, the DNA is TGTGCCAGCAGCCACGGACAGGGGAACTATGGCTACACCTTC. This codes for CASSHGQGNYGYTF.

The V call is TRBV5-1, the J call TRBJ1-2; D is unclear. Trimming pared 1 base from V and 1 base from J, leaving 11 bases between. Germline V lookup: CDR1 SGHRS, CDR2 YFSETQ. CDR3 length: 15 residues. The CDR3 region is CASSLMGNFNYGYTF. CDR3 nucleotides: TGCGCCAGCAGCTTGATGGGAAATTTTAACTATGGCTACACCTTC.

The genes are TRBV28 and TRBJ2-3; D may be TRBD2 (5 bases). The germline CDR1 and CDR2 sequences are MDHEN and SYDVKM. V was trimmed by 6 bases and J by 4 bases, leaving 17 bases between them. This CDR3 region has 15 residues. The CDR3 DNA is TGTGCCAGCAGCCCGGGAAAGTTCTCCCCAGATACGCAGTATTTT. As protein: CASSPGKFSPDTQYF.

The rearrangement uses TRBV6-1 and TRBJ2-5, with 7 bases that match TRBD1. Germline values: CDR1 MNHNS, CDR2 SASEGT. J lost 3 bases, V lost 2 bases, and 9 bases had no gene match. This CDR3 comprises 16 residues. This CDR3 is CASSELLGDSKETQYF. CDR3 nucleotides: TGTGCCAGCAGTGAATTGTTAGGGGACAGCAAAGAGACCCAGTACTTC.

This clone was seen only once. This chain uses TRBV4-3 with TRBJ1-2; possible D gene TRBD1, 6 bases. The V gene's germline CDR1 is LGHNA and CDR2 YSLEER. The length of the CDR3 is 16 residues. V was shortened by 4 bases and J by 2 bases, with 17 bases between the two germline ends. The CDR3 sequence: CASSPGEGRGNYGYTF. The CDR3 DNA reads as TGCGCCAGCAGCCCCGGAGAGGGCAGGGGAAACTATGGCTACACCTTC.

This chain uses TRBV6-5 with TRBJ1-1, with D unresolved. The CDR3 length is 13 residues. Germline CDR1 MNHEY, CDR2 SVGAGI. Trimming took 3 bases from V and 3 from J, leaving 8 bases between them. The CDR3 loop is CASSYRVDTEAFF. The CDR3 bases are TGTGCCAGCAGTTATCGGGTAGACACTGAAGCTTTCTTT.